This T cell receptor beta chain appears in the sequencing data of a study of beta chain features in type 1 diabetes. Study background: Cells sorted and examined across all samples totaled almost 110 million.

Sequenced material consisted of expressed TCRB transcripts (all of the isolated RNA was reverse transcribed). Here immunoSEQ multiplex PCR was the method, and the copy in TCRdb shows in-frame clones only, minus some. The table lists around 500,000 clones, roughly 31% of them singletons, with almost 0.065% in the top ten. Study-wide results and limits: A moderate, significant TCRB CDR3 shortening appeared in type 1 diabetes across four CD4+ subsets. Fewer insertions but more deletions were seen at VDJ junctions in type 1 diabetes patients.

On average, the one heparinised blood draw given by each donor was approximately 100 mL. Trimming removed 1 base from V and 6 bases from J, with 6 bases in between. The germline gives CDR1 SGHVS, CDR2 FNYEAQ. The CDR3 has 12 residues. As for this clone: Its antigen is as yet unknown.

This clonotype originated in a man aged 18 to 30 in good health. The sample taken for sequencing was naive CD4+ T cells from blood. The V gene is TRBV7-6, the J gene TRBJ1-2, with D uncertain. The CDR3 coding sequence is TGTGCCAGCAGCTTAGACGTTAATGGCTACACCTTC. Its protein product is CASSLDVNGYTF.